This note documents a single T cell receptor beta chain sequence. Generated by immunoSEQ multiplex PCR, the TCRdb table keeps only in-frame clones and is missing some. This table has about 220,000 clones, around 83% appearing once. The data belong to a study of blood T cell repertoires in COVID-19. CDR3 size: 15 residues. Trimming removed 2 bases from V and 4 bases from J, with 15 bases in between. CDR1 is SGHDT and CDR2 is YYEEEE in the germline V gene. What was sequenced was peripheral blood. The genes are TRBV5-6 and TRBJ2-5; D is uncertain. This clonotype was obtained from a man aged 50 to 59 with active or convalescent COVID-19. The CDR3 coding sequence is TGTGCCAGCAGCTTTCCTCTAGGCGCCAGAGAGACCCAGTACTTC. The encoded protein is CASSFPLGARETQYF. The full variable domain, in which reference TRBV5-6 and TRBJ2-5 provide the parts outside the CDR3, is DAGVTQSPTHLIKTRGQQVTLRCSPKSGHDTVSWYQQALGQGPQFIFQYYEEEERQRGNFPDRFSGHQFPNYSSELNVNALLLGDSALYLCASSFPLGARETQYFGPGTRLLVL.